The 6 T cell receptor beta chains in this list originate from one sample, sequenced in a study of T cell responses to AZD1222 COVID-19 vaccine (dated by TCRdb to the early 2020s). Receptors were amplified or captured by the immunoSEQ multiplex PCR assay. TCRdb holds this immuneACCESS table with in-frame rearrangements only. Some clones are missing; in checked studies, unresolved V genes explain under half, and the rest has no known cause. The sample includes tens of thousands of clones, with 80% to 90% observed a single time. The top ten constitute over 12% of the sample. The time point label, as the study defines it: baseline before first vaccination. This specimen consisted of peripheral blood, obtained on day 0 of AZD1222 vaccination. These receptors were taken from an adult in good health.

The genes are TRBV6-4 and TRBJ1-1; D ambiguous. V dropped 6 bases and J dropped 2 bases, with 10 bases sitting between them. The germline V gene encodes CDR1 MRHNA and CDR2 SNTAGT. This CDR3 contains 13 residues. This CDR3 reads CASSRRENTEAFF. DNA for the CDR3: TGTGCCAGCAGCCGACGGGAAAACACTGAAGCTTTCTTT.

This chain connects TRBV9 to TRBJ2-1, with no clear D. The length of the CDR3 is 14 residues. V was trimmed by 0 bases and J by 11 bases, leaving 15 bases between them. Germline CDR1 is SGDLS and CDR2 is YYNGEE. CDR3 DNA: TGTGCCAGCAGCGTAGCCGCGGCGACGGGCAAGCAGTTCTTC. The encoded protein is CASSVAAATGKQFF.

The chain combines TRBV27 with TRBJ1-2, with a tentative D call TRBD1 (5 bases). Germline loops: CDR1 MNHEY, CDR2 SMNVEV (reference sequence). V dropped 4 bases and J dropped 8 bases, with 11 bases sitting between them. The CDR3 has 12 amino acids. CDR3: CASSSLRDGYTF. The CDR3 coding sequence is TGTGCCAGCAGTTCACTCCGGGACGGCTACACCTTC.

The chain employs TRBV29-1 and TRBJ2-7, with a possible D match to TRBD1 (6 bases). CDR3 length: 13 residues. The V end was cut by 6 bases, the J end by 4 bases, with 16 bases between. The germline V gene has CDR1 SQVTM and CDR2 ANQGSEA. The CDR3 region is CSVSRGLEYEQYF. The CDR3 region has the DNA TGCAGCGTCAGCAGGGGCCTTGAATACGAGCAGTACTTC.

The rearrangement joins TRBV6-5 to TRBJ2-7; 8 positions agree with TRBD1. The CDR3 consists of 15 residues. With V trimmed by 0 bases and J by 5 bases, 6 bases remained unmatched. Germline CDR1 MNHEY, CDR2 SVGAGI. The CDR3 DNA follows: TGTGCCAGCAGTTACTCGAGACAGGGGCTGAACGAGCAGTACTTC. Translation gives CASSYSRQGLNEQYF.

The chain is built from TRBV9 and TRBJ2-3; tentative D call: TRBD1 (6 bases). The CDR3 has 13 residues. With 9 bases removed from V and 3 bases from J, the gap between germline ends came to 14 bases. From germline, CDR1 is SGDLS and CDR2 YYNGEE. The CDR3 region is CATNDGQTDTQYF. The DNA of the CDR3 is TGTGCCACGAACGATGGACAGACAGATACGCAGTATTTT.